Listed below are T cell receptor beta chains from one sample, sequenced in a study of blood T cell repertoires in COVID-19. The table came from immunoSEQ multiplex PCR; TCRdb's copy has only in-frame clones and leaves some out. The sample lists roughly 70,000 clones; about nine tenths were seen once. Material: peripheral blood. All receptors derive from a woman aged 80 or older with active COVID-19. The CDR3 runs from the conserved cysteine through the conserved F or W. Fields, in order: clone size, J gene, D gene, V gene, CDR3 protein, CDR3 DNA. A D gene is named only where the DNA matches it firmly. Rows may omit the clone size; those that give it use once, few, many or a size class.

clone_size: once
j_call: TRBJ2-7
d_call: TRBD1
v_call: TRBV28
cdr3_aa: CASSRQGGYEQYF
cdr3_nt: TGTGCCAGCAGTCGACAGGGGGGCTACGAGCAGTACTTC

clone_size: -
j_call: TRBJ2-7
d_call: TRBD1
v_call: TRBV15
cdr3_aa: CATSSGQGAYEQYF
cdr3_nt: TGTGCCACCAGCAGTGGGCAGGGGGCCTACGAGCAGTACTTC

clone_size: -
j_call: TRBJ2-5
d_call: TRBD2
v_call: TRBV7-6
cdr3_aa: CASSLLAGGTETQYF
cdr3_nt: TGTGCCAGCAGCTTGTTAGCGGGAGGGACAGAGACCCAGTACTTC

clone_size: -
j_call: TRBJ2-2
d_call: TRBD2
v_call: TRBV7-3
cdr3_aa: CASSLTRGGDTGELFF
cdr3_nt: TGTGCCAGCAGCTTAACCCGGGGAGGGGACACCGGGGAGCTGTTTTTT

clone_size: -
j_call: TRBJ2-2
d_call: TRBD1
v_call: TRBV24-1
cdr3_aa: CATSDTGAQNTGELFF
cdr3_nt: TGTGCCACCAGTGACACAGGGGCGCAGAACACCGGGGAGCTGTTTTTT

clone_size: few
j_call: TRBJ1-6
d_call: -
v_call: TRBV27
cdr3_aa: CASTKTSGVRSPLHF
cdr3_nt: TGTGCCAGCACTAAAACCTCCGGGGTACGATCACCCCTCCACTTT

clone_size: -
j_call: TRBJ2-3
d_call: TRBD2
v_call: TRBV7-2
cdr3_aa: CASSLAGGGSTDTQYF
cdr3_nt: TGTGCCAGCAGCTTAGCGGGCGGGGGAAGCACAGATACGCAGTATTTT

clone_size: -
j_call: TRBJ2-1
d_call: -
v_call: TRBV6-1
cdr3_aa: CASSEVAVGTNEQFF
cdr3_nt: TGTGCCAGCAGTGAAGTTGCGGTAGGAACCAATGAGCAGTTCTTC

clone_size: -
j_call: TRBJ2-2
d_call: TRBD2
v_call: TRBV10-1
cdr3_aa: CASSERSVLAGAGELFF
cdr3_nt: TGCGCCAGCAGTGAGCGGTCGGTACTAGCGGGAGCCGGGGAGCTGTTTTTT

clone_size: -
j_call: TRBJ2-3
d_call: -
v_call: TRBV6-5
cdr3_aa: CASTYGVTQYF
cdr3_nt: TGTGCCAGCACCTACGGGGTTACGCAGTATTTT

clone_size: -
j_call: TRBJ1-4
d_call: -
v_call: TRBV27
cdr3_aa: CASSLEARGGGEKLFF
cdr3_nt: TGTGCCAGCAGTTTAGAGGCGAGAGGCGGCGGTGAAAAACTGTTTTTT

clone_size: -
j_call: TRBJ2-4
d_call: TRBD1
v_call: TRBV25-1
cdr3_aa: CASSAGGRNIQYF
cdr3_nt: TGTGCCAGCAGTGCAGGGGGCCGCAACATTCAGTACTTC

clone_size: -
j_call: TRBJ2-7
d_call: TRBD1
v_call: TRBV7-2
cdr3_aa: CASSLPGQGGYEQYF
cdr3_nt: TGTGCCAGCAGCTTGCCGGGACAGGGGGGGTACGAGCAGTACTTC

clone_size: -
j_call: TRBJ2-1
d_call: -
v_call: TRBV6-2/TRBV6-3
cdr3_aa: CASSFRGYSYNEQFF
cdr3_nt: TGTGCCAGCAGTTTCCGGGGGTACTCCTACAATGAGCAGTTCTTC

clone_size: -
j_call: TRBJ2-7
d_call: -
v_call: TRBV6-2/TRBV6-3
cdr3_aa: CASSTIAAPREQYF
cdr3_nt: TGTGCCAGCAGTACCATAGCGGCCCCTCGGGAGCAGTACTTC

clone_size: -
j_call: TRBJ1-4
d_call: -
v_call: TRBV28
cdr3_aa: CASSSQGGVEKLFF
cdr3_nt: TGTGCCAGCAGTTCACAGGGAGGGGTCGAAAAACTGTTTTTT

clone_size: -
j_call: TRBJ2-4
d_call: -
v_call: TRBV4-3
cdr3_aa: CASSGPANIQYF
cdr3_nt: TGCGCCAGCAGCGGGCCCGCAAACATTCAGTACTTC

clone_size: -
j_call: TRBJ1-6
d_call: -
v_call: TRBV6-5
cdr3_aa: CASSPGHPTALHF
cdr3_nt: TGTGCCAGCAGCCCGGGACACCCCACGGCCCTCCACTTT

clone_size: -
j_call: TRBJ2-3
d_call: TRBD2
v_call: TRBV27
cdr3_aa: CASSLQAGYLDTQYF
cdr3_nt: TGTGCCAGCAGTTTACAAGCGGGGTATTTAGATACGCAGTATTTT

clone_size: once
j_call: TRBJ1-2
d_call: TRBD1
v_call: TRBV5-1
cdr3_aa: CASSTNGRTGGYTF
cdr3_nt: TGCGCCAGCAGCACAAATGGGAGGACAGGCGGCTACACCTTC